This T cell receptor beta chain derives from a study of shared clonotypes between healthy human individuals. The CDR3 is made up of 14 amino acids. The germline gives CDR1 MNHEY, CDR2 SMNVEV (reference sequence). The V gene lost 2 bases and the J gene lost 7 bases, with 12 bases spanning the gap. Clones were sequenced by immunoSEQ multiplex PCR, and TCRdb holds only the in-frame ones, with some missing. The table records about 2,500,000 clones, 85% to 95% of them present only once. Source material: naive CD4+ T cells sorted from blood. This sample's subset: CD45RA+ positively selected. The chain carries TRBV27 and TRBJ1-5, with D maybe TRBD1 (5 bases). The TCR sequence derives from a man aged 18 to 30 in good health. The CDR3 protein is CASSLKGTGQPQHF. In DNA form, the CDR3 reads TGTGCCAGCAGTTTAAAGGGGACCGGACAGCCCCAGCATTTT.